This TCR beta chain originates from a study of T-cell memory formation after mild COVID-19. About this clonotype itself: Its antigen is as yet unknown.

5'RACE primed at constant segments yielded TCR alpha and TCR beta cDNA libraries bearing sample barcodes and UMIs. TCRdb called the 5' RACE reads again in MiXCR, with one record for every CDR3 protein. There are about 390,000 distinct CDR3 sequences in the sample; roughly 15% occur only once, and 20% to 25% lies in the top ten. Germline V lookup: CDR1 SGHDN, CDR2 FVKESK. The CDR3 is 15 residues long. The V gene end was trimmed by 4 bases and the J gene end by 5 bases; junction bases not matched to a gene: 8. The study's findings and limits: Shrinking CD4+ clones resided mostly in CM and EM, and CD8+ ones in EMRA. Pre-infection memory already had some responding clones, implying cross-reactive memory joined. Unconfirmed was the SARS-CoV-2 specificity of second-wave clones that peaked on day 37.

J is TRBJ1-1 and V is TRBV14; TRBD1 matches 9 bases. The sequence derives from a man aged 18 to 30 who had mild COVID-19 (a few samples of this study predate the infection). Cell type and time point are not known. Sequenced input: PBMCs or a T cell subset sorted from them (not recorded which). The CDR3 DNA reads as TGTGCCAGCAGCCGCCAGGACAGGGGCCCGACTGAAGCTTTCTTT. Translation: CASSRQDRGPTEAFF.